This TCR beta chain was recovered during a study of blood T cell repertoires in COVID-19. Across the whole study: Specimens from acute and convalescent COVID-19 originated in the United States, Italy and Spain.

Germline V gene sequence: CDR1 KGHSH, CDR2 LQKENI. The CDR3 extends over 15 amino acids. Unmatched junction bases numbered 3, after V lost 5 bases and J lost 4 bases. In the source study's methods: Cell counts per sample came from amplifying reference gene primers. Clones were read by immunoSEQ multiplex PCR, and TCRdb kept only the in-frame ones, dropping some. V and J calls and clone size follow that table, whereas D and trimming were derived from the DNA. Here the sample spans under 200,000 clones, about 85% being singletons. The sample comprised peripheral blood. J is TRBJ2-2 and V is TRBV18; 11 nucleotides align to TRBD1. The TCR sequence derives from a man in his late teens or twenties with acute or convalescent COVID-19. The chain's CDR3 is CASSSGTGGTGELFF. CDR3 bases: TGTGCCAGCTCATCCGGGACAGGGGGCACCGGGGAGCTGTTTTTT.